One sample yielded the 3 T cell receptor beta chains listed below, sequenced in a study of cytomegalovirus exposure and HLA in healthy donors. The PCR ran on 60 Vbeta and 13 Jbeta primers. Sequenced by immunoSEQ multiplex PCR; TCRdb stores in-frame clones only, minus some. The sample records some 120,000 clones, around 70% being singletons. Sequencing used PBMCs. The receptor source for this set is a man in his thirties or forties in good health and CMV-seropositive.

The chain carries TRBV5-1 and TRBJ2-1; 14 bases align to TRBD2. From germline, CDR1 is SGHRS and CDR2 YFSETQ. With V trimmed by 4 bases and J by 7 bases, 10 bases remained unmatched. The CDR3 consists of 17 residues. Here the CDR3 reads CASSPGTSGSSGNEQFF. As DNA, the CDR3 is TGCGCCAGCAGCCCTGGGACTAGCGGGAGTAGTGGGAATGAGCAGTTCTTC.

The rearrangement joins TRBV27 to TRBJ2-1, with D perhaps matching TRBD2 (6 bases). CDR3 size: 15 residues. In germline, CDR1 is MNHEY, CDR2 SMNVEV (reference sequence). Trimming left V 3 bases short and J 0 bases short, with 9 bases between. The DNA for the CDR3 is TGTGCCAGCAGTTTGGAGGGGTACTCCTACAATGAGCAGTTCTTC. Amino acids: CASSLEGYSYNEQFF.

This chain joins TRBV29-1 and TRBJ1-2; 7 nucleotides line up with TRBD1. The CDR3 is made up of 13 amino acids. With V trimmed by 6 bases and J by 0 bases, 4 bases remained unmatched. Per germline, CDR1 SQVTM and CDR2 ANQGSEA. The CDR3 region is CSVEGAPNYGYTF. CDR3 nucleotides: TGCAGCGTCGAGGGGGCGCCTAACTATGGCTACACCTTC. The full variable domain, completed using reference TRBV29-1 and TRBJ1-2, is SAVISQKPSRDICQRGTSLTIQCQVDSQVTMMFWYRQQPGQSLTLIATANQGSEATYESGFVIDKFPISRPNLTFSTLTVSNMSPEDSSIYLCSVEGAPNYGYTFGSGTRLTVV.